The clone carrying this T cell receptor (beta chain) was seen only a few times. Its antigen is undetermined. This sample stems from a study of CD8+ T cells in alopecia areata. Background on the study: Scoring of severity for treated patients was based on percentage of affected scalp area.

Following RNA extraction, reverse transcription yielded cDNA that acted as the sequencing template. Produced via immunoSEQ multiplex PCR; TCRdb's table is partial and in-frame only. The profile shows about 190,000 clones, approximately 57% of them singletons. Study-wide results and caveats: With just one nonresponder, it is still uncertain whether baseline CD8+ expansion relates to response.

Treatment of the sample: oral pan-JAK inhibitor, 5-10 mg twice daily. Both peripheral blood and punch biopsies of lesional scalp skin were obtained from patients who had alopecia areata. Sequencing used CD4+ T cells sorted from blood, obtained at week 24, from a patient treated with tofacitinib. This receptor was taken from a human donor with alopecia areata.

The CDR3 region has the DNA TGCGCCAGCAGCCAAGCTCCCGGCTCCTACAATGAGCAGTTCTTC. Amino acid sequence: CASSQAPGSYNEQFF. This chain uses TRBV4-3 with TRBJ2-1; D gene ambiguous. The ends were cut back, 1 base at V and 0 bases at J, with 7 bases in the middle. Germline V gives CDR1 LGHNA, CDR2 YSLEER. CDR3 length: 15 residues.